This T cell receptor beta chain emerged from a study of blood T cell repertoires in COVID-19 (dated by TCRdb to the early 2020s). The study in broad terms: Samples from collaborators originated in the United States, Italy and Spain and spanned both the acute and convalescent phases of COVID-19. The repertoires were released in a freely available public database meant as a resource for research on the immune response to SARS-CoV-2. The material from the prospective study consisted of cDNA or gDNA derived from T cells, B-cell-depleted T cells, or PBMCs. Deeply sampled blood TCRbeta repertoires from subjects exposed to, actively infected with, or recovered from COVID-19 were included in the dataset. Nearly every sample came with metadata listing a de-identified subject ID, COVID-19 status, age in years and sex. The samples were drawn from two sources: the first 160 participants of the ongoing ImmuneRACE study, and 1,254 subjects contributed by 6 global collaborators. Where available, HLA class I and class II types were obtained from metadata supplied by the sample provider rather than from assay-based typing.

The CDR3 sequence holds 12 residues, the cysteine and phenylalanine included. CDR3 DNA only is kept here, 36 bases in frame from base 1. CDR1 and CDR2, looked up from the germline V gene, are SGDLS and YYNGEE. V is cut by 4 bases and J by 4 bases, and the space between the germline ends is 8 bases. The research as a whole found: The amount of clinical and demographic metadata varied by source and participant and was provided uncurated.

Each collaborating institution followed its own protocols to collect whole blood in K2EDTA tubes. For TCRbeta analysis, collaborator samples were shipped as frozen whole blood, as isolated PBMCs, or as DNA extracted from either sample type. TCRbeta CDR3 regions were amplified from genomic DNA by means of the immunoSEQ Assay, a bias-controlled multiplex PCR. From the authors' description of their analysis: Nucleated cell counts per sample were estimated from amplification of reference gene primers within the assay. To quantify the absolute abundance of each unique TCRbeta CDR3 rearrangement, sequence reads were collapsed and filtered. For each sample, productive Simpson clonality was calculated by taking the square root of Simpson's diversity index across productive rearrangements. This is the immuneACCESS table as TCRdb keeps it, with only in-frame sequences that have V and J called. A part of the clones is gone; compared with another copy, unresolved V genes explain less than half, and the rest is unexplained. Clone size and V and J calls were adopted from that table, with D and trimming inferred from the DNA. Here the sample has under 70,000 clones; approximately 88% occur a single time. In total, the top ten clones hold approximately 6.8% of the sample.

The sample holds one count of this clone. Its antigen is still unknown. Base qualities were left out, and no much larger clone turns up one base away. This clonotype was sampled from a woman in her 70s with acute or convalescent COVID-19. The sequence links TRBV9 to TRBJ1-1, with the D gene not clear enough to name. The sequenced sample was peripheral blood. The CDR3 reads CASSPPSTEAFF. Read as DNA, the sequence is TGTGCCAGCAGCCCTCCGAGCACTGAAGCTTTCTTT.